This T cell receptor beta chain was profiled in a study of cytomegalovirus exposure and HLA in healthy donors. Vbeta (60) and Jbeta (13) primers were used in the PCR. The data were produced by immunoSEQ multiplex PCR, yet TCRdb's version contains in-frame clones alone and is incomplete. Altogether under 70,000 clones are present, about 65% being singletons, with the ten largest covering more than 2%. Study-wide points: Association of some 18,000 TCR beta sequences with HLA alleles was found at 0.05 false discovery rate in a later analysis.

Remarks on this clone: Its antigen is undetermined.

CDR1 SGHRS and CDR2 YFSETQ come from the germline V gene. The length of the CDR3 is 14 residues. Trimming stripped 0 bases from V and 4 bases from J, with 10 bases between. Sample: PBMCs. This receptor was taken from a woman in her 30s in good health and CMV-seronegative. J is TRBJ1-2 and V is TRBV5-1; D remains unclear. The CDR3 region has the DNA TGCGCCAGCAGCTTGGTGGCCGGGTTCTATGGCTACACCTTC. Its translation: CASSLVAGFYGYTF.